Below, 13 T cell receptor beta chains from the same sample are listed, as sequenced in a study of beta chain features in type 1 diabetes. Study observations and caveats: Shortening of TCRB CDR3s, moderate but significant, appeared in all four CD4+ subsets of Type 1 diabetes patients.

Their cognate antigens are unknown. Since all of the isolated RNA was reverse transcribed, expressed TCRB transcripts were what got sequenced. The assay was immunoSEQ multiplex PCR, and TCRdb's table has in-frame clones only and misses some. The profile shows about 300,000 clones, about 14% of them singletons. Material for sequencing was naive CD4+ T cells from blood. The receptors were sampled from a woman aged 18-29 years with type 1 diabetes.

The chain recombines TRBV30 with TRBJ2-2; 10 bases match TRBD2. The J segment lost 4 bases and the V segment lost 4 bases, leaving 9 bases of the junction unmatched. Germline assignment: CDR1 GTSNPN and CDR2 SVGIG (reference sequence). The CDR3 is 16 amino acids. CDR3 region: CAWILAGVPVTGELFF. The CDR3 DNA is TGTGCCTGGATTCTAGCGGGAGTCCCGGTCACCGGGGAGCTGTTTTTT.

There are a few counts of this clone. The chain couples TRBV7-9 to TRBJ1-1; no reliable D call. V lost 2 bases and J lost 4, with 14 bases in between. From germline, CDR1 is SEHNR and CDR2 FQNEAQ (reference sequence). This CDR3 is 15 amino acids long. CDR3 amino acids: CASSLIQVAGTEAFF. The CDR3 DNA is TGTGCCAGCAGCTTAATTCAGGTGGCCGGCACTGAAGCTTTCTTT.

This clone showed up just a few times. DNA of the CDR3: TGTGCCAGTAGTAGAGGCGGGGAGAGCTATGGCTACACCTTC. Translation: CASSRGGESYGYTF. V gene TRBV19 combines with J gene TRBJ1-2; no firm D call. Trimming shortened V by 4 bases and J by 4 bases, and 13 bases separated the two germline ends. Germline values: CDR1 LNHDA, CDR2 SQIVND (reference sequence). The CDR3 loop spans 14 amino acids. Full variable domain (remainder filled in from reference TRBV19 and TRBJ1-2): DGGITQSPKYLFRKEGQNVTLSCEQNLNHDAMYWYRQDPGQGLRLIYYSQIVNDFQKGDIAEGYSVSREKKESFPLTVTSAQKNPTAFYLCASSRGGESYGYTFGSGTRLTVV.

V and J are TRBV7-3 and TRBJ2-3; 8 bases map to TRBD2. The germline V gene has CDR1 SGHTA and CDR2 FQGTGA. The CDR3 covers 18 residues. The junction had 12 bases not matched to a gene; V was cut back by 4 bases and J by 0 bases. The CDR3, as DNA: TGTGCCAGCAGCTCCCCGGATACGGGAGGGCCTAGCACAGATACGCAGTATTTT. This gives the protein CASSSPDTGGPSTDTQYF.

The chain recombines TRBV29-1 with TRBJ2-2; tentative D call: TRBD1 (5 bases). Germline lookup yields CDR1 SQVTM and CDR2 ANQGSEA. The CDR3 is 14 residues long. V shed 2 bases and J shed 1 base, with 8 bases lying between them. The CDR3 here is CSVESRVNTGELFF. CDR3 nucleotides: TGCAGCGTTGAATCCAGGGTGAACACCGGGGAGCTGTTTTTT.

This clone has more than one count but fewer than ten. The chain is built from TRBV28 and TRBJ2-1, with 7 positions matching TRBD1. The V gene's germline CDR1 is MDHEN and CDR2 SYDVKM. CDR3 length: 14 amino acids. J lost 4 bases, V lost 6 bases, and 6 bases had no gene match. The DNA for the CDR3 is TGTGCCAGCAGAAACAGGGGACGATACAATGAGCAGTTCTTC. It codes for CASRNRGRYNEQFF.

The chain combines TRBV5-4 with TRBJ1-2, with D possibly being TRBD1 (6 bases). The V gene's germline CDR1 is SGHNT and CDR2 YYREEE (reference sequence). The CDR3 consists of 13 residues. Trimming pared 4 bases from V and 4 bases from J, leaving 11 bases between. CDR3 loop: CASSVGQPYGYTF. CDR3 sequence (DNA): TGTGCCAGCAGCGTTGGACAGCCCTATGGCTACACCTTC.

The chain has TRBV11-2 and TRBJ1-1; D perhaps matches TRBD1 (6 bases). The CDR3 loop spans 17 amino acids. Germline loops: CDR1 SGHAT, CDR2 FQNNGV. Trimming cost V 5 bases and J 5 bases, with 24 bases left between them. This CDR3 is CASSPPGRGRERTEAFF. The CDR3 region has the DNA TGTGCCAGCAGCCCACCGGGTAGGGGGAGAGAGAGGACTGAAGCTTTCTTT.

The chain joins TRBV19 to TRBJ1-5, with D possibly being TRBD1 (5 bases). This CDR3 spans 16 amino acids. The V gene's germline CDR1 is LNHDA and CDR2 SQIVND (reference sequence). The V and J ends lost 3 bases and 7 bases respectively, with 19 bases between them. The CDR3 DNA reads as TGTGCCAGTAGTATTCGGGAGGGGTTGAGTAAGCAGCCCCAGCATTTT. It specifies CASSIREGLSKQPQHF.

This clone was detected only a few times. The chain uses TRBV10-3 and TRBJ2-2; D gene unclear. Trimming pared 6 bases from V and 5 bases from J, leaving 10 bases between. CDR3 size: 13 residues. Germline CDR1 is ENHRY and CDR2 is SYGVKD. In nucleotides, the CDR3 is TGTGCCATCAGCCCGACACCGACCGGGGAGCTGTTTTTT. Translation: CAISPTPTGELFF.

The chain uses TRBV28 and TRBJ2-2, with a weak D call TRBD2 (6 bases). V lost 5 bases and J lost 1, with 14 bases in between. CDR1 MDHEN and CDR2 SYDVKM come from the germline V gene. The CDR3 sequence is 16 residues long. The CDR3 reads CASSPAEAGNTGELFF. The CDR3 DNA is TGTGCCAGCAGTCCCGCCGAAGCGGGGAACACCGGGGAGCTGTTTTTT.

The sample holds a few counts of this clone. The chain carries TRBV27 and TRBJ2-1, with D possibly matching TRBD1 (6 bases). Germline V gene sequence: CDR1 MNHEY, CDR2 SMNVEV (reference sequence). CDR3 length equals 12 residues. V was pared by 6 bases and J by 6 bases, with 9 bases between. CDR3 sequence reads: CASRIRGNEQFF. CDR3 bases: TGTGCCAGCAGGATCAGGGGCAATGAGCAGTTCTTC.

This clone occurred a few times. The rearrangement joins TRBV29-1 to TRBJ2-3, with TRBD2 matching 9 bases. The trim removed 7 bases at V and 1 base at J, leaving 3 bases unmatched. The CDR3 covers 13 residues. Germline assignment: CDR1 SQVTM and CDR2 ANQGSEA. In nucleotides, the CDR3 is TGCAGCGCTACTAGCGGGCGCACAGATACGCAGTATTTT. Translation: CSATSGRTDTQYF.